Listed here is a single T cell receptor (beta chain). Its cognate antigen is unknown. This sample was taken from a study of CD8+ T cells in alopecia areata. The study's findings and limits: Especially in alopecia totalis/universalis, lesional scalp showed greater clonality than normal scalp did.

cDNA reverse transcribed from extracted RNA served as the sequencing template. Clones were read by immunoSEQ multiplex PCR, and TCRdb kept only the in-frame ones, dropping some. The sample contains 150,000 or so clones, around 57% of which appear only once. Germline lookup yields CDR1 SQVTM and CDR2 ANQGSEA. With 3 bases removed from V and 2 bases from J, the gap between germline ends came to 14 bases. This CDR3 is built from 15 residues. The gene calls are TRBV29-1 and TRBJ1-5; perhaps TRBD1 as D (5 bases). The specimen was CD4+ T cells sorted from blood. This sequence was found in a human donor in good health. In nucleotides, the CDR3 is TGCAGCGTTGAGTTGGCCCTAGGGGGCAATCAGCCCCAGCATTTT. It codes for CSVELALGGNQPQHF.